This is a list of T cell receptor beta chains from one sample in a study of blood T cell repertoires in COVID-19. TCRdb keeps only in-frame clones here, not all; method: immunoSEQ multiplex PCR. The profile shows some 270,000 clones, around 82% of them singletons. Material for sequencing was PBMCs or T cells enriched from blood (not recorded which). The receptors stem from a man aged 45 to 65 who had recovered from COVID-19. Both conserved end residues are part of each CDR3. A D gene is named only where the DNA matches it firmly. Part of the rows lack a size; the others show once, few, many or a class for expanded clones.

v_gene,j_gene,d_gene,abundance,CDR3aa,CDR3nt
TRBV7-9,TRBJ2-7,TRBD2,.,CASSPSGGTYEQYF,TGTGCCAGCAGCCCTAGCGGGGGTACCTACGAGCAGTACTTC
TRBV5-1,TRBJ1-3,TRBD1,.,CASSPDRAGNTIYF,TGCGCCAGCAGCCCGGACAGGGCCGGAAACACCATATATTTT
TRBV10-3,TRBJ1-1,.,once,CAISEGGAFTEAFF,TGTGCCATCAGTGAGGGGGGCGCGTTCACTGAAGCTTTCTTT
TRBV7-3,TRBJ2-5,.,.,CASSLGTAVGETQYF,TGTGCCAGCAGCTTAGGCACAGCCGTAGGAGAGACCCAGTACTTC
TRBV9,TRBJ2-1,TRBD1,.,CASSLRQGGEQFF,TGTGCCAGCAGCCTCAGACAGGGGGGGGAGCAGTTCTTC
TRBV4-3,TRBJ2-7,TRBD1,once,CASSPLCPGQTYEQYF,TGCGCCAGCAGCCCCCTATGTCCGGGACAGACCTACGAGCAGTACTTC
TRBV2,TRBJ2-7,TRBD2,.,CASKRLAGGAGYEQYF,TGTGCCAGCAAAAGGCTAGCGGGAGGGGCGGGGTACGAGCAGTACTTC
TRBV19,TRBJ2-6,.,.,CASSTSAGANVLTF,TGTGCCAGTAGTACCAGCGCTGGGGCCAACGTCCTGACTTTC
TRBV7-9,TRBJ1-1,.,.,CASSSQSGLTEAFF,TGTGCCAGCAGCTCTCAGTCAGGGCTCACTGAAGCTTTCTTT
TRBV3-1/TRBV3-2,TRBJ2-3,TRBD2,.,CASSHRRTSGSPDTQYF,TGTGCCAGCAGCCATCGTCGGACTAGCGGGAGCCCAGATACGCAGTATTTT
TRBV2,TRBJ1-3,.,.,CASSGSRDTTSLRAIYF,TGTGCCAGCAGTGGGAGCCGGGACACCACTTCTCTTAGGGCCATATATTTT